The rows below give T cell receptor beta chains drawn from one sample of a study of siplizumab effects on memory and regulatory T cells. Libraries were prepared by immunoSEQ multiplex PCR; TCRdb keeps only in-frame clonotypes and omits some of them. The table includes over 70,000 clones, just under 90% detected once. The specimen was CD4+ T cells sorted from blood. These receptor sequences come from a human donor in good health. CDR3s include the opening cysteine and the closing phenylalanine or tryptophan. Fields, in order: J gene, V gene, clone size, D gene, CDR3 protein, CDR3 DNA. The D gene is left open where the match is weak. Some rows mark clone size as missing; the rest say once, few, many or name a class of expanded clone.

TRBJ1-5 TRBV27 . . CASSQTILSRNQPQHF TGTGCCAGCAGTCAAACGATCCTAAGCCGCAATCAGCCCCAGCATTTT
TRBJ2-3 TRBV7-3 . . CASSSQRRGLVDTQYF TGTGCCAGCAGCTCCCAGCGGCGGGGTTTGGTGGATACGCAGTATTTT
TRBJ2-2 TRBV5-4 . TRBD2 CATRLARTTGELFF TGTGCCACCAGACTAGCGCGGACTACCGGGGAGCTGTTTTTT
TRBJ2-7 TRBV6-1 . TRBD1 CASTKVGGQGYEQYF TGTGCCAGCACCAAGGTGGGGGGACAGGGCTACGAGCAGTACTTC
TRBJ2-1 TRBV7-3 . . CASSLRAGTYNEQFF TGTGCCAGCAGCTTAAGGGCGGGGACCTACAATGAGCAGTTCTTC
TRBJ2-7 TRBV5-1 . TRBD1 CASSPGQRHYEQYF TGCGCCAGCAGCCCGGGACAGCGACACTACGAGCAGTACTTC
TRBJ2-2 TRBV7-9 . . CASSGTDNTGELFF TGTGCCAGCAGCGGGACCGATAACACCGGGGAGCTGTTTTTT
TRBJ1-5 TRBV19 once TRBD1 CASSIGTGLSNQPQHF TGTGCCAGTAGTATCGGGACAGGGCTATCCAATCAGCCCCAGCATTTT
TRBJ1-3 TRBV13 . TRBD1 CASSPRQGAYTIYF TGTGCCAGCAGCCCCAGACAGGGGGCTTACACCATATATTTT
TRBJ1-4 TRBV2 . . CASSEAGYNEKLFF TGTGCCAGCAGTGAGGCAGGTTATAATGAAAAACTGTTTTTT
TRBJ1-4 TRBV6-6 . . CASSDFREKLFF TGTGCCAGCAGCGATTTTAGGGAAAAACTGTTTTTT
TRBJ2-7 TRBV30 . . CARRAEGPHEQYF TGTGCCCGCAGGGCAGAGGGACCTCACGAGCAGTACTTC
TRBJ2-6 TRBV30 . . CAWGRGLGANVLTF TGTGCCTGGGGGAGGGGGCTTGGGGCCAACGTCCTGACTTTC
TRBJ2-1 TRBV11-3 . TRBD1 CASSIAGTGSHEQFF TGTGCCAGCAGCATAGCCGGGACAGGGTCCCATGAGCAGTTCTTC
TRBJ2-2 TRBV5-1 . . CASSSSDGGELFF TGCGCCAGCAGCTCGAGTGACGGCGGGGAGCTGTTTTTT
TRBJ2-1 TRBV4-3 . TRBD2 CASSQGGLAGPYNEQFF TGCGCCAGCAGCCAAGGCGGACTAGCGGGGCCCTACAATGAGCAGTTCTTC
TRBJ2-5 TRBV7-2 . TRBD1 CASSLIRSGGQETQYF TGTGCCAGCAGCTTAATTAGGTCTGGGGGACAGGAGACCCAGTACTTC
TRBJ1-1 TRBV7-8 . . CASSLGTENTEAFF TGTGCCAGCAGCTTAGGGACCGAGAACACTGAAGCTTTCTTT
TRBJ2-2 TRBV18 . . CASSGESTGELFF TGTGCCAGCTCGGGGGAAAGCACCGGGGAGCTGTTTTTT
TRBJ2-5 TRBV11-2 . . CASSSSPRGETQYF TGTGCCAGCAGCTCCTCCCCCCGAGGGGAGACCCAGTACTTC
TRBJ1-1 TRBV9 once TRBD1 CASSFGQGADTEAFF TGTGCCAGCAGCTTCGGACAGGGGGCGGACACTGAAGCTTTCTTT
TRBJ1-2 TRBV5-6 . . CASSSRGGYGYTF TGTGCCAGCAGCTCCAGGGGAGGCTATGGCTACACCTTC
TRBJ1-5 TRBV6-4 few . CASSDDVHQPQHF TGTGCCAGCAGTGACGACGTTCATCAGCCCCAGCATTTT
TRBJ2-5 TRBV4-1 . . CASSQDPLRETQYF TGCGCCAGCAGCCAAGATCCACTAAGGGAGACCCAGTACTTC
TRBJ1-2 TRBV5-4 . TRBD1 CASSLAGQGGSGYTF TGTGCCAGCAGCTTGGCCGGACAGGGAGGAAGTGGCTACACCTTC
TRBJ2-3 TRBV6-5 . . CASRETGQSTDTQYF TGTGCCAGCAGAGAGACAGGCCAAAGCACAGATACGCAGTATTTT
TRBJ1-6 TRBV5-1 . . CASSLQGQDSPLHF TGCGCCAGCAGCCTACAGGGCCAGGATTCACCCCTCCACTTT
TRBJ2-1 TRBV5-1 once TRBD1 CASSWGDRASSEQFF TGCGCCAGCAGCTGGGGGGACAGGGCATCTAGTGAGCAGTTCTTC